A single sample is the source of the 5 T cell receptor beta chains below, sequenced in a study of cytomegalovirus exposure and HLA in healthy donors. Use of 60 Vbeta and 13 Jbeta primers characterized the PCR. Repertoires were generated with immunoSEQ multiplex PCR, while TCRdb's copy carries only in-frame clones and drops some. The sample includes tens of thousands of clones, about two thirds seen only once; the top ten take approximately 20%. The sample taken for sequencing was PBMCs. These receptors originate from a woman between 45 and 65 years old in good health and CMV-seropositive.

The J gene is TRBJ2-7, the V gene TRBV7-2; 8 bases are shared with TRBD2. With 1 base clipped from V and 3 bases from J, the junction kept 5 bases outside the gene matches. Per the germline V gene, CDR1 is SGHTA and CDR2 is FQGNSA. There are 15 residues in the CDR3. Written as DNA, the CDR3 is TGTGCCAGCAGCTTAGATGGCGGGGGGCGCTACGAGCAGTACTTC. Translation gives CASSLDGGGRYEQYF. Based on the CDR3 plus reference TRBV7-2 and TRBJ2-7, the full variable domain is GAGVSQSPSNKVTEKGKDVELRCDPISGHTALYWYRQSLGQGLEFLIYFQGNSAPDKSGLPSDRFSAERTGGSVSTLTIQRTQQEDSAVYLCASSLDGGGRYEQYFGPGTRLTVT.

The chain carries TRBV28 and TRBJ2-1; TRBD1 matches at 8 bases. CDR1 and CDR2 (germline): MDHEN, SYDVKM. The V gene end was trimmed by 6 bases and the J gene end by 9 bases; junction bases not matched to a gene: 7. This CDR3 is built from 13 residues. CDR3 sequence (DNA): TGTGCCAGCAGGACTCCAGGGGGCGGTGAGCAGTTCTTC. Encoded protein: CASRTPGGGEQFF.

The gene calls are TRBV7-8 and TRBJ1-6; D uncertain. V gave up 4 bases and J gave up 0 bases, with 7 bases separating them. The length of the CDR3 is 15 residues. Germline CDR1 reads SGHVS; CDR2 reads FQNEAQ. The CDR3 DNA is TGTGCCAGCAGCTATAGGAGCTCCTATAATTCACCCCTCCACTTT. Protein: CASSYRSSYNSPLHF.

The chain links TRBV9 to TRBJ1-4; TRBD1 matches 9 bases. The V gene's germline CDR1 is SGDLS and CDR2 YYNGEE. The CDR3 loop spans 15 amino acids. V was clipped by 4 bases and J by 7 bases; unmatched bases: 8. In DNA form, the CDR3 reads TGTGCCAGCAGCCCAAAACCGGGACAGGGTGAAAAACTGTTTTTT. It codes for CASSPKPGQGEKLFF.

This clone was picked up one time. The genes are TRBV5-6 and TRBJ2-3; no clear D. This CDR3 comprises 15 residues. Germline CDR1 SGHDT, CDR2 YYEEEE. V dropped 1 base and J dropped 3 bases, with 12 bases sitting between them. CDR3 residues: CASSLLLAPTDTQYF. The CDR3 region has the DNA TGTGCCAGCAGCTTGTTATTGGCTCCGACAGATACGCAGTATTTT.